This T cell receptor (beta chain) was captured by sequencing in a study of CD8 T cells in ankylosing spondylitis. This clonotype has only a few counts. Germline lookup yields CDR1 SEHNR and CDR2 FQNEAQ (reference sequence). The CDR3 sequence is 15 residues long. Trimming removed 6 bases at V and 1 base at J, with 13 bases between. TCRdb passed the 5' RACE reads through MiXCR, listing each CDR3 protein once. The sample contains approximately 180,000 distinct CDR3 sequences, over 15% of which appear only once. The chain uses TRBV7-9 and TRBJ2-4; a possible D gene is TRBD1 (6 bases). The clonotype was recovered from a male donor aged 5 to 30 with ankylosing spondylitis or in good health (not recorded which). Source material: blood, either unsorted or a sorted T cell fraction (not recorded which). The chain's CDR3 is CASRKGDMAKNIQYF. The CDR3 nucleotides are TGTGCCAGCAGAAAAGGGGACATGGCCAAAAACATTCAGTACTTC.